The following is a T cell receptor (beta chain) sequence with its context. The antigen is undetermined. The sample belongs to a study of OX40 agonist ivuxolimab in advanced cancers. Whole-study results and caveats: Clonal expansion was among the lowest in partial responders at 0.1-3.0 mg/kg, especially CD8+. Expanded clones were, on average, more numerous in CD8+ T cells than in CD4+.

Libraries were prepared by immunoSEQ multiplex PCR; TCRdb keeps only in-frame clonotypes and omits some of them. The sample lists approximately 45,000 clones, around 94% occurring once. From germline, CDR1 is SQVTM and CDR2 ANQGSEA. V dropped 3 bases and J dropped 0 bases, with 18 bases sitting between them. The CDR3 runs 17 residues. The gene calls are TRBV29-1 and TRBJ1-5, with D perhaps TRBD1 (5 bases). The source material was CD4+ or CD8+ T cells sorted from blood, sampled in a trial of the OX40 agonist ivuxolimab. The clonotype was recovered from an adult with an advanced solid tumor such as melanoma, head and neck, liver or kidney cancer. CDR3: CSVDERNRNNSNQPQHF. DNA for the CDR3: TGCAGCGTTGACGAACGTAACAGGAACAATAGCAATCAGCCCCAGCATTTT.